A selection of T cell receptor beta chains follows, all from one sample in a study of T cell changes during pregnancy in multiple sclerosis. Repertoires were generated with immunoSEQ multiplex PCR, while TCRdb's copy carries only in-frame clones and drops some. The table lists roughly 20,000 clones, roughly 89% of them singletons. The sequenced sample was CD8+ T cells from peripheral blood mononuclear cells, obtained in the first trimester of pregnancy. All receptors derive from a female donor with multiple sclerosis, enrolled in a pregnancy study. Both conserved end residues are part of each CDR3. A D gene is named only where the DNA matches it firmly. Clone size is not always given. Where it is, it says once, few, many or a class for expanded clones.

CDR3nt	CDR3aa	j_gene	abundance	v_gene	d_gene
TGTGCCAGCAGTTTATTCGCAGGGTACGAGACCCAGTACTTC	CASSLFAGYETQYF	TRBJ2-5	.	TRBV27	.
TGTGCCAGTAGTGGGCCGCTATCCTACGAGCAGTACTTC	CASSGPLSYEQYF	TRBJ2-7	.	TRBV19	.
TGTGCCAGTTTGGGAGCGGGAGGGCGATGGGATGAGCAGTTCTTC	CASLGAGGRWDEQFF	TRBJ2-1	once	TRBV7-9	TRBD2
TGTGCCAGCGCGGCCTTGGAGGGGGCGGACACCGGGGAGCTGTTTTTT	CASAALEGADTGELFF	TRBJ2-2	.	TRBV7-9	.
TGTGCCTGGAGTGTATCGCAGGGGGCATCCTACGAGCAGTACTTC	CAWSVSQGASYEQYF	TRBJ2-7	.	TRBV30	TRBD1
TGCGCCAGCAGCTACCGACTAGCGGGATCCTACGAGCAGTACTTC	CASSYRLAGSYEQYF	TRBJ2-7	once	TRBV4-3	TRBD2
TGTGCCAGCAGCCAACCCGGGACTAGCGGGGACAATGAGCAGTTCTTC	CASSQPGTSGDNEQFF	TRBJ2-1	.	TRBV5-4	TRBD2
TGCGCCAGCAGCCCTAACCTCGGGGAACGAGGTCAGCCCCAGCATTTT	CASSPNLGERGQPQHF	TRBJ1-5	few	TRBV4-3	.
TGTGCCAGCAGCCCCCGACAGGACACCTCCGGATACAATGAGCAGTTCTTC	CASSPRQDTSGYNEQFF	TRBJ2-1	.	TRBV7-9	.
TGTGCCAGCAGTACACCGGGAACTACCTACGAGCAGTACTTC	CASSTPGTTYEQYF	TRBJ2-7	.	TRBV6-6	.
TGTGCCAAAGACAGAGGTGGGGGCAAGAACACTGAAGCTTTCTTT	CAKDRGGGKNTEAFF	TRBJ1-1	.	TRBV2	.
TGTGCCAGCAGTGGGTTAGCGGGAGAGGGAACAGATACGCAGTATTTT	CASSGLAGEGTDTQYF	TRBJ2-3	.	TRBV6-1	TRBD2
TGTGCCAGCAGCTACGGACAGGGGGCGGACACCGGGGAGCTGTTTTTT	CASSYGQGADTGELFF	TRBJ2-2	.	TRBV13	TRBD1
TGTGCCAGCAGCCAAGAGGAGAGCGGCACCGGGGAGCTGTTTTTT	CASSQEESGTGELFF	TRBJ2-2	.	TRBV4-2	.
TGTGCCAGCAGCTTGAGCACAGCCAATCCGTATAATCAGCCCCAGCATTTT	CASSLSTANPYNQPQHF	TRBJ1-5	.	TRBV5-6	.
TGTGCCAGCAGCCGCCGGGACAGGGAACACGAGCAGTACTTC	CASSRRDREHEQYF	TRBJ2-7	.	TRBV14	TRBD1
TGTGCCACCAGCAAATCGGACAGGGCCGGGGCCAACGTCCTGACTTTC	CATSKSDRAGANVLTF	TRBJ2-6	once	TRBV15	TRBD1
TGCGCCAGCAGCCAAGCTCCCAGGGATGCCAAAAACATTCAGTACTTC	CASSQAPRDAKNIQYF	TRBJ2-4	.	TRBV4-1	.
TGCGCCAGCAGCTCAAAAACCGGGACACCCTCCTACGAGCAGTACTTC	CASSSKTGTPSYEQYF	TRBJ2-7	.	TRBV5-1	.
TGTGCCAGCAGCTTGGGACAGGTTTTGGGTGGCTACACCTTC	CASSLGQVLGGYTF	TRBJ1-2	.	TRBV7-9	TRBD1
TGTGCCAGCAGTGAGGGGACTAGCGGGAGGAACGAGCAGTACTTC	CASSEGTSGRNEQYF	TRBJ2-7	.	TRBV27	TRBD2
TGTGCCAGCAGCCCGGGACTAGCGGGCTACGAGCAGTACTTC	CASSPGLAGYEQYF	TRBJ2-7	.	TRBV11-1	TRBD2
TGTGCCAGCAGCCCCAGGGGTACTGAAGCTTTCTTT	CASSPRGTEAFF	TRBJ1-1	few	TRBV11-2	.
TGTGCTAGTGGTTTGTCAGGACTAGCGGGTATCCCCGAGCAGTACTTC	CASGLSGLAGIPEQYF	TRBJ2-7	.	TRBV12-5	TRBD2
TGTGCCAGTAGTATGGGCGCTGAGCAGTTCTTC	CASSMGAEQFF	TRBJ2-1	once	TRBV19	.
TGTGCCAGCAGTCTTACAGGGGTCTCTGGGGCCAACGTCCTGACTTTC	CASSLTGVSGANVLTF	TRBJ2-6	.	TRBV27	TRBD1
TGTGCCAGCAGCTTCGGGACTAGCGGGAGCGGTGAGCAGTTCTTC	CASSFGTSGSGEQFF	TRBJ2-1	.	TRBV5-8	TRBD2
TGTGCCAGCAGCCTCCGGGGTTGGGCAGAGACCCAGTACTTC	CASSLRGWAETQYF	TRBJ2-5	.	TRBV14	.
TGTGCCACCCAAGACCGACAGGGCCTTTCTGGGGCCAACGTCCTGACTTTC	CATQDRQGLSGANVLTF	TRBJ2-6	.	TRBV19	TRBD1
TGTGCCAGCAGCCCCGAGGGGGGGCGTCAGCCCCAGCATTTT	CASSPEGGRQPQHF	TRBJ1-5	.	TRBV7-9	.
TGCGCCAGCAGCCAGCAACTCGAGAATGAGCAGTTCTTC	CASSQQLENEQFF	TRBJ2-1	.	TRBV4-3	.
TGTGCCAGTCGGAGGGGGGGAGGGAATGAGCAGTTCTTC	CASRRGGGNEQFF	TRBJ2-1	once	TRBV19	.
TGTGCCAGTGATGGTACTAGCGGGAGATACCGTAGCAATGAGCAGTTCTTC	CASDGTSGRYRSNEQFF	TRBJ2-1	.	TRBV5-4	TRBD2